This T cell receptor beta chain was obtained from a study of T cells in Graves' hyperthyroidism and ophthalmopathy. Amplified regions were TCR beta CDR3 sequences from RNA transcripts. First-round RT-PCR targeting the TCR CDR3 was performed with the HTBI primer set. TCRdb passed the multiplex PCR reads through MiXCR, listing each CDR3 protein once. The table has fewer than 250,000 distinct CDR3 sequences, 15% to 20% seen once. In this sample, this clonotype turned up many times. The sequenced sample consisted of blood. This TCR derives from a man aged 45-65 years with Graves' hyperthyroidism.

CDR3 region: CASSPDRGGGYTF. The CDR3 nucleotides are TGTGCCAGCAGCCCGGACAGGGGCGGCGGCTACACCTTC. This chain joins TRBV5-6 and TRBJ1-2; 9 positions match TRBD1. The junction had 6 bases not matched to a gene; V was cut back by 4 bases and J by 8 bases. This CDR3 has 13 residues. Germline CDR1 and CDR2: SGHDT and YYEEEE.